This TCR beta chain was retrieved from a study of beta chain features in type 1 diabetes. The study reverse transcribed the entire isolated RNA, so it sequenced expressed TCRB transcripts. Measured with immunoSEQ multiplex PCR; TCRdb has only the in-frame clones, and not every one. The sample carries roughly 150,000 clones, 11% recorded once. The sample taken for sequencing was central memory CD4+ T cells from blood. This receptor was obtained from a man between 18 and 35 years old in good health.

CDR3 amino acids: CASRVSNEKLFF. The CDR3 region has the DNA TGTGCCAGCAGGGTCAGTAATGAAAAACTGTTTTTT. The chain has TRBV2 and TRBJ1-4; no definite D call. CDR1 and CDR2 (germline): SNHLY, FYNNEI. The CDR3 is made up of 12 amino acids. V shed 6 bases and J shed 4 bases, with 6 bases lying between them.